These 10 T cell receptor beta chains were all obtained from the same sample, sequenced in a study of PD-L1 blockade in urothelial cancer. Time point meaning: peripheral blood 6 weeks after treatment start. The assay was immunoSEQ multiplex PCR, and TCRdb's table has in-frame clones only and misses some. The table includes about 76,000 clones, around 93% detected once. Sequenced material: PBMCs, taken around atezolizumab (anti-PD-L1) treatment. These receptor sequences come from an elderly woman with urothelial cancer.

This rearrangement joins TRBV5-5 to TRBJ2-7; D possibly corresponds to TRBD2 (6 bases). Between the trimmed V and J ends, which lost 4 bases and 7 bases, there was a span of 12 bases. Looked up from germline, CDR1 is SGHKS and CDR2 is YYEKEE (reference sequence). The CDR3 is 12 residues long. CDR3 sequence (DNA): TGTGCCAGCAGCCAACCTGCGGGGGAGCAGTACTTC. Encoded protein: CASSQPAGEQYF.

The chain employs TRBV9 and TRBJ2-7; tentatively, D is TRBD2 (6 bases). The V end lost 0 bases, the J end lost 3 bases, and 10 bases lay between the germline ends. CDR1 and CDR2 (germline): SGDLS, YYNGEE. This CDR3 region has 14 residues. The CDR3 region has the DNA TGTGCCAGCAGCGTAGTTGCGACTAGCTACGAGCAGTACTTC. This codes for CASSVVATSYEQYF.

The chain has TRBV23-1 and TRBJ1-1; D possibly corresponds to TRBD1 (6 bases). TRBV23-1 is identified as an open reading frame with a role that is uncertain. V was clipped by 4 bases and J by 1 base, with 13 bases between them. The CDR3 runs to 15 residues. The CDR3 is CASSLEGHKNTEAFF. CDR3 coding DNA: TGCGCCAGCAGTCTAGAGGGACACAAGAACACTGAAGCTTTCTTT.

The rearrangement uses TRBV27 and TRBJ2-2; 7 positions agree with TRBD1. V dropped 4 bases and J dropped 3; count of bases not matched to a gene: 2. Germline V gives CDR1 MNHEY, CDR2 SMNVEV (reference sequence). The CDR3 loop spans 14 amino acids. CDR3 bases: TGTGCCAGCAGTTGGACAGGTCACACCGGGGAGCTGTTTTTT. Translating it yields CASSWTGHTGELFF.

This chain uses TRBV9 with TRBJ2-7; 10 bases are shared with TRBD2. The CDR3 sequence is 14 residues long. After removal of 2 bases from V and 4 bases from J, the junction contained 3 bases not matched to a gene. Germline-derived CDR1 and CDR2 are SGDLS and YYNGEE. CDR3 protein: CASSVGTSVYEQYF. DNA of the CDR3: TGTGCCAGCAGCGTCGGGACTAGCGTATACGAGCAGTACTTC.

This chain connects TRBV9 to TRBJ1-2; 8 bases line up with TRBD1. Germline CDR1 is SGDLS and CDR2 is YYNGEE. Trimming cost V 6 bases and J 2 bases; bases outside gene matches: 9. The CDR3 is 15 amino acids. The DNA of the CDR3 is TGTGCCAGCAATAAGGAAGGACAGGGAAACTATGGCTACACCTTC. This sequence encodes CASNKEGQGNYGYTF. Full variable domain (missing parts from reference TRBV9 and TRBJ1-2): DSGVTQTPKHLITATGQRVTLRCSPRSGDLSVYWYQQSLDQGLQFLIQYYNGEERAKGNILERFSAQQFPDLHSELNLSSLELGDSALYFCASNKEGQGNYGYTFGSGTRLTVV.

The CDR3 region is CAWKRPTGRRTEAFF. CDR3 nucleotides: TGTGCCTGGAAACGCCCTACAGGGCGGAGAACTGAAGCTTTCTTT. The chain employs TRBV30 and TRBJ1-1; TRBD1 might be the D (6 bases). CDR3 length equals 15 residues. Trimming cost V 4 bases and J 5 bases, with 20 bases left between them. The germline V gene encodes CDR1 GTSNPN and CDR2 SVGIG (reference sequence).

The J gene is TRBJ2-3, the V gene TRBV7-9; D is uncertain. The V and J ends lost 1 base and 7 bases respectively, with 6 bases between them. Germline V lookup: CDR1 SEHNR, CDR2 FQNEAQ (reference sequence). This CDR3 contains 12 residues. The CDR3 nucleotides are TGTGCCAGCAGCTTAGACCAGAATACGCAGTATTTT. It is translated as CASSLDQNTQYF.

The rearrangement uses TRBV7-3 and TRBJ1-5; D possibly corresponds to TRBD1 (5 bases). V was trimmed by 2 bases and J by 5 bases, leaving 7 bases between them. Germline values: CDR1 SGHTA, CDR2 FQGTGA. The CDR3 sequence is 13 residues long. This CDR3 reads CASSLDRDQPQHF. The DNA of the CDR3 is TGTGCCAGCAGCTTAGACAGAGATCAGCCCCAGCATTTT.

This clone came up once. V usage is TRBV5-1 and J usage is TRBJ2-5, with 10 bases fitting TRBD2. The CDR3 extends over 15 amino acids. The trim removed 6 bases at V and 4 bases at J, leaving 9 bases unmatched. Per the germline V gene, CDR1 is SGHRS and CDR2 is YFSETQ. The chain's CDR3 is CASTPPLAGAETQYF. The CDR3 DNA sequence: TGCGCCAGCACCCCCCCCCTAGCGGGAGCAGAGACCCAGTACTTC.